Below, 16 T cell receptor beta chains from the same sample are listed, as sequenced in a study of T-cell reconstitution after alpha-beta-depleted transplantation in children. As it was prepared, the TCRbeta library received unique molecular identifiers. TCRdb reprocessed the PCR reads via MiXCR and lists one record per CDR3 protein. The sample contains 400,000 to 500,000 distinct CDR3 sequences, about 11% of which appear only once. The specimen comprised PBMCs from the stem cell graft donor, sampled from the stem cell graft. These receptors came from a human donor who donated a stem cell graft to a child with acute myeloid leukemia.

The chain recombines TRBV9 with TRBJ2-7; D perhaps matches TRBD1 (6 bases). CDR1 and CDR2 from the germline V gene are SGDLS and YYNGEE. This CDR3 comprises 17 residues. Trimming removed 4 bases at V and 2 bases at J, with 22 bases between. Here the CDR3 DNA reads TGTGCCAGCAGCAAACAGGCCCCTAACAGGGCGGCCTACGAGCAGTACTTC. Translation gives CASSKQAPNRAAYEQYF. The full variable domain, with the rest looked up from reference TRBV9 and TRBJ2-7, is DSGVTQTPKHLITATGQRVTLRCSPRSGDLSVYWYQQSLDQGLQFLIQYYNGEERAKGNILERFSAQQFPDLHSELNLSSLELGDSALYFCASSKQAPNRAAYEQYFGPGTRLTVT.

The chain is built from TRBV20-1 and TRBJ2-4; 7 positions match TRBD2. Germline V CDR1 and CDR2: DFQATT, SNEGSKA (reference sequence). The J segment lost 7 bases and the V segment lost 2 bases, leaving 8 bases of the junction unmatched. The CDR3 is 14 residues long. The chain's CDR3 is CSARIMGGTNIQYF. CDR3 DNA: TGCAGTGCTAGAATTATGGGGGGGACGAACATTCAGTACTTC.

The table lists this clonotype with a few counts. The chain uses TRBV20-1 and TRBJ2-3; 12 bases are shared with TRBD2. Looked up from germline, CDR1 is DFQATT and CDR2 is SNEGSKA (reference sequence). Trimming at V came to 2 bases and at J to 4 bases, leaving 10 bases not matched to a gene. This CDR3 spans 17 amino acids. The CDR3, as DNA: TGCAGTGCTAGAAGCGACGGGACTAGCGGGCACCCAGATACGCAGTATTTT. Translation: CSARSDGTSGHPDTQYF.

The genes are TRBV18 and TRBJ2-1; TRBD2 aligns across 7 bases. The ends lost 4 bases at V and 0 bases at J; junction bases unmatched: 6. The CDR3 is made up of 16 amino acids. CDR1 KGHSH and CDR2 LQKENI come from the germline V gene. The CDR3 nucleotides are TGTGCCAGCTCACTTCAAAGCGGGAACTCCTACAATGAGCAGTTCTTC. The encoded protein is CASSLQSGNSYNEQFF.

The V call is TRBV4-2, the J call TRBJ1-2; D is perhaps TRBD1 (5 bases). V shed 9 bases and J shed 7 bases, with 21 bases lying between them. Germline V gene sequence: CDR1 LGHNA, CDR2 YNFKEQ. CDR3 length equals 14 residues. The CDR3 loop reads CARGPGLKCSGYTF. The CDR3 DNA reads TGTGCCAGGGGCCCAGGGCTGAAATGCTCTGGCTACACCTTC.

This clonotype was found a few times. This rearrangement joins TRBV27 to TRBJ2-2; D possibly corresponds to TRBD1 (5 bases). Germline CDR1 MNHEY, CDR2 SMNVEV (reference sequence). The CDR3 extends over 13 amino acids. Trimming cost V 6 bases and J 3 bases, with 8 bases left between them. CDR3 residues: CASRPGYTGELFF. The CDR3, as DNA: TGTGCCAGCAGACCAGGGTACACCGGGGAGCTGTTTTTT.

J is TRBJ2-5 and V is TRBV20-1, with D maybe TRBD2 (6 bases). Germline V gene data show CDR1 as DFQATT and CDR2 as SNEGSKA (reference sequence). CDR3 length: 14 residues. The V and J ends lost 5 bases and 5 bases respectively, with 18 bases between them. CDR3 region: CSAPKGPGDETQYF. The DNA of the CDR3 is TGCAGTGCTCCAAAGGGTCCGGGAGATGAGACCCAGTACTTC.

This clonotype has at least ten counts. V usage is TRBV9 and J usage is TRBJ2-2; TRBD2 matches at 10 bases. This CDR3 comprises 15 residues. Trimming cost V 7 bases and J 4 bases; bases outside gene matches: 7. The germline CDR1 and CDR2 sequences are SGDLS and YYNGEE. The DNA for the CDR3 is TGTGCCAGCGGGGGTCTAGCGGGGGCCACCGGGGAGCTGTTTTTT. This gives the protein CASGGLAGATGELFF. The full variable domain, with the rest looked up from reference TRBV9 and TRBJ2-2, is DSGVTQTPKHLITATGQRVTLRCSPRSGDLSVYWYQQSLDQGLQFLIQYYNGEERAKGNILERFSAQQFPDLHSELNLSSLELGDSALYFCASGGLAGATGELFFGEGSRLTVL.

This chain connects TRBV12-3 or TRBV12-4 to TRBJ2-2, with 7 bases matching TRBD1. J lost 3 bases, V lost 7 bases, and 5 bases had no gene match. The CDR3 loop spans 14 amino acids. Here the CDR3 DNA reads TGTGCCAGCATTTGGACAGGAGACACCGGGGAGCTGTTTTTT. Residues: CASIWTGDTGELFF.

The table lists this clonotype with many counts. The J gene is TRBJ2-5, the V gene TRBV7-2; D not resolved. V lost 2 bases and J lost 5, with 9 bases in between. The CDR3 runs to 13 residues. Germline values: CDR1 SGHTA, CDR2 FQGNSA. The CDR3 reads CASSLNTGETQYF. CDR3 nucleotide sequence: TGTGCCAGCAGCTTAAACACGGGTGAGACCCAGTACTTC.

This chain joins TRBV12-3 or TRBV12-4 and TRBJ1-2; D remains ambiguous. With 4 bases removed from V and 7 bases from J, the gap between germline ends came to 10 bases. The CDR3 runs to 12 residues. The CDR3 coding sequence is TGTGCCAGCAGTTGGGCGTTATCTGGCTACACCTTC. As protein: CASSWALSGYTF.

At least ten counts were recorded for this clonotype. The chain recombines TRBV20-1 with TRBJ2-3; 9 bases line up with TRBD2. Germline values: CDR1 DFQATT, CDR2 SNEGSKA (reference sequence). The CDR3 is 13 amino acids. The V segment lost 6 bases and the J segment 1 base; nucleotides outside the gene matches: 2. The CDR3 nucleotides read TGCAGTGCGGAGCGGGAGGGCACAGATACGCAGTATTTT. It translates to CSAEREGTDTQYF.

The chain combines TRBV20-1 with TRBJ2-2, with 8 bases identical to TRBD1. This CDR3 has 14 residues. Germline trimming cut 4 bases from V and 3 bases from J; bases unmatched to any gene: 4. The V gene's germline CDR1 is DFQATT and CDR2 SNEGSKA (reference sequence). CDR3 coding DNA: TGCAGTGCTAACAGGGGGGTGGACACCGGGGAGCTGTTTTTT. Protein product: CSANRGVDTGELFF.

This clonotype was found a few times. The chain joins TRBV6-6 to TRBJ2-5; a possible D gene is TRBD2 (5 bases). The CDR3 has 13 residues. Looked up from germline, CDR1 is MNHNY and CDR2 is SVGAGI (reference sequence). The V gene lost 4 bases and the J gene lost 5 bases, with 11 bases spanning the gap. CDR3 region: CASSSRSGETQYF. In DNA form, the CDR3 reads TGTGCCAGCAGTTCCCGGTCGGGGGAGACCCAGTACTTC.

The V call is TRBV10-3, the J call TRBJ2-7, with 8 bases lining up with TRBD1. The trim removed 10 bases at V and 4 bases at J, leaving 9 bases unmatched. This CDR3 comprises 13 residues. The V gene's germline CDR1 is ENHRY and CDR2 SYGVKD. The CDR3 spells CATTTGAVYEQYF. The CDR3 DNA is TGTGCCACTACGACAGGGGCGGTTTACGAGCAGTACTTC.

V is TRBV15 and J is TRBJ2-5; 9 bases are a match to TRBD2. The CDR3 sequence is 18 residues long. The trim removed 0 bases at V and 2 bases at J, leaving 10 bases unmatched. Germline V gene sequence: CDR1 LNHNV, CDR2 YYDKDF (reference sequence). The CDR3 spells CATSRDLSASGKQETQYF. CDR3 nucleotide sequence: TGTGCCACCAGCAGAGATCTGAGCGCTAGCGGGAAGCAAGAGACCCAGTACTTC.